Below, 23 T cell receptor beta chains from the same sample are listed, as sequenced in a study of blood T cell repertoires in COVID-19. TCRdb keeps only in-frame clones here, not all; method: immunoSEQ multiplex PCR. Of over 130,000 clones in the sample, around 90% were seen once. Sequencing was done on a sample of peripheral blood. The receptor source for this set is an older woman with active or convalescent COVID-19.

This chain links TRBV7-2 with TRBJ2-3, with TRBD2 identical over 11 bases. Per germline, CDR1 SGHTA and CDR2 FQGNSA. The CDR3 extends over 18 amino acids. J lost 5 bases, V lost 5 bases, and 15 bases had no gene match. The CDR3 is CASSKEAHSGGAGDTQYF. CDR3 nucleotides: TGTGCCAGCAGCAAAGAGGCCCATAGCGGGGGGGCCGGAGATACGCAGTATTTT.

This clone was counted a few times. This chain uses TRBV4-3 with TRBJ1-3; D uncertain. Germline CDR1 and CDR2: LGHNA and YSLEER. Trimming cost V 0 bases and J 0 bases, with 3 bases left between them. The CDR3 is 14 amino acids. DNA for the CDR3: TGCGCCAGCAGCCAAGACTTCTCTGGAAACACCATATATTTT. Amino acids: CASSQDFSGNTIYF.

This sequence joins TRBV9 and TRBJ1-4; TRBD1 matches at 7 bases. Germline values: CDR1 SGDLS, CDR2 YYNGEE. The CDR3 runs to 16 residues. The trim removed 4 bases at V and 0 bases at J, leaving 6 bases unmatched. CDR3 residues: CASSPPGQPTNEKLFF. The CDR3 DNA reads TGTGCCAGCAGCCCCCCGGGACAGCCAACTAATGAAAAACTGTTTTTT.

The V gene is TRBV5-6, the J gene TRBJ2-5, with 15 bases that match TRBD2. V dropped 4 bases and J dropped 2; count of bases not matched to a gene: 9. The CDR3 loop spans 18 amino acids. Germline loops: CDR1 SGHDT, CDR2 YYEEEE. CDR3 region: CASSVAGTSGGRQETQYF. DNA of the CDR3: TGTGCCAGCAGCGTGGCCGGGACTAGCGGGGGGAGGCAAGAGACCCAGTACTTC.

DNA of the CDR3: TGCGCCAGCAGCCAAGGTAGCGGGGTGACAGATACGCAGTATTTT. Amino acid sequence: CASSQGSGVTDTQYF. The J gene is TRBJ2-3, the V gene TRBV4-3; TRBD2 matches at 8 bases. CDR3 size: 15 residues. Germline V gene data show CDR1 as LGHNA and CDR2 as YSLEER. Trimming cost V 1 base and J 3 bases; bases outside gene matches: 3.

CDR3 region: CASSRSGGGIYF. The CDR3 region has the DNA TGTGCCAGCAGTCGTTCAGGCGGAGGAATATATTTT. The chain links TRBV12-3 or TRBV12-4 to TRBJ1-3; D uncertain. Trimming removed 5 bases from V and 13 bases from J, with 15 bases in between. CDR3 length: 12 amino acids.

V usage is TRBV6-1 and J usage is TRBJ1-2; 8 bases agree with TRBD1. The CDR3 length is 15 residues. Trimming at V came to 2 bases and at J to 4 bases, leaving 6 bases not matched to a gene. Germline V gene lookup returns CDR1 MNHNS and CDR2 SASEGT. CDR3 amino acids: CASSERQGIGYGYTF. The CDR3 bases are TGTGCCAGCAGTGAAAGACAGGGGATCGGCTATGGCTACACCTTC.

The rearrangement joins TRBV5-4 to TRBJ2-1; a weak D match, TRBD2 (6 bases). The V gene's germline CDR1 is SGHNT and CDR2 YYREEE (reference sequence). The V gene lost 4 bases and the J gene lost 10 bases, with 9 bases spanning the gap. This CDR3 is 11 amino acids long. CDR3 sequence (DNA): TGTGCCAGCAGCCCAGGAGGGGAGCAGTTCTTC. Translated: CASSPGGEQFF.

This rearrangement joins TRBV20-1 to TRBJ2-4, with D possibly being TRBD1 (6 bases). Germline CDR1 and CDR2: DFQATT and SNEGSKA (reference sequence). V dropped 6 bases and J dropped 5 bases, with 8 bases sitting between them. This CDR3 has 11 amino acids. CDR3 nucleotides: TGCAGTGCCCACAGGGAAAACATTCAGTACTTC. Its protein is CSAHRENIQYF.

This chain links TRBV7-2 with TRBJ2-1, with D perhaps matching TRBD2 (7 bases). The CDR3 covers 15 residues. The germline gives CDR1 SGHTA, CDR2 FQGNSA. With 5 bases removed from V and 8 bases from J, the gap between germline ends came to 19 bases. The chain's CDR3 is CASSLSGGGHDEQFF. In nucleotides, the CDR3 is TGTGCCAGCAGCCTCTCTGGGGGGGGGCACGATGAGCAGTTCTTC.

The chain uses TRBV18 and TRBJ2-2; the match to TRBD1 covers 10 bases. This CDR3 is built from 18 residues. V dropped 2 bases and J dropped 0; count of bases not matched to a gene: 6. The germline V gene has CDR1 KGHSH and CDR2 LQKENI. The CDR3: CASSPFRTGGSNTGELFF. The CDR3 coding sequence is TGTGCCAGCTCACCATTCCGGACAGGGGGTTCGAACACCGGGGAGCTGTTTTTT.

This rearrangement joins TRBV10-3 to TRBJ2-7, with 8 nucleotides matching TRBD1. Losses at the gene ends were 5 bases for V and 4 bases for J; bases not matched to a gene: 1. The CDR3 contains 12 residues. Germline V gene sequence: CDR1 ENHRY, CDR2 SYGVKD. CDR3 bases: TGTGCCATCAGTAACAGGGGGTACGAGCAGTACTTC. It translates to CAISNRGYEQYF.

V and J are TRBV19 and TRBJ1-5; D not certain. Trimming removed 1 base at V and 6 bases at J, with 13 bases between. This CDR3 contains 15 residues. Germline V lookup: CDR1 LNHDA, CDR2 SQIVND (reference sequence). CDR3 bases: TGTGCCAGTAGTATAGTTATGAGGGCAGGTCAGCCCCAGCATTTT. Its protein product is CASSIVMRAGQPQHF.

The CDR3 region has the DNA TGTGCCAGCAGTTACTTTTCAGCCGGGGTAGAGACTGAAGCTTTCTTT. Translating it yields CASSYFSAGVETEAFF. The gene calls are TRBV6-2 or TRBV6-3 and TRBJ1-1; D unclear. Germline V gene data show CDR1 as MNHEY and CDR2 as SVGEGT. V gave up 1 base and J gave up 5 bases, with 17 bases separating them. The CDR3 is made up of 16 amino acids.

The V and J genes are TRBV7-2 and TRBJ2-2; 12 bases are shared with TRBD1. Unmatched junction bases numbered 6, after V lost 7 bases and J lost 15 bases. Germline V CDR1 and CDR2: SGHTA, FQGNSA. This CDR3 region has 12 residues. DNA of the CDR3: TGTGCCAGCACTTACGGGACAGGGGGCATGTTTTTT. This sequence encodes CASTYGTGGMFF.

The chain couples TRBV7-8 to TRBJ1-4, with D perhaps matching TRBD1 (6 bases). The germline gives CDR1 SGHVS, CDR2 FQNEAQ. This CDR3 is built from 14 residues. The V end lost 4 bases, the J end lost 8 bases, and 14 bases lay between the germline ends. The CDR3: CASSSQGAGEKLFF. The CDR3, as DNA: TGTGCCAGCAGCTCACAGGGAGCTGGGGAAAAACTGTTTTTT. Filled out from reference TRBV7-8 and TRBJ1-4, the complete variable domain reads GAGVSQSPRYKVAKRGQDVALRCDPISGHVSLFWYQQALGQGPEFLTYFQNEAQLDKSGLPSDRFFAERPEGSVSTLKIQRTQQEDSAVYLCASSSQGAGEKLFFGSGTQLSVL.

This chain joins TRBV19 and TRBJ1-2; D is unresolved. Germline V gives CDR1 LNHDA, CDR2 SQIVND (reference sequence). V was cut by 1 base and J by 4 bases, with 7 bases left in between. This CDR3 comprises 13 residues. The CDR3 DNA sequence: TGTGCCAGTAGTATAGGACGGGTCTATGGCTACACCTTC. Its translation is CASSIGRVYGYTF.

The chain links TRBV4-3 to TRBJ2-7; perhaps TRBD2 as D (5 bases). Deletions cut 0 bases from V and 2 bases from J, with 11 bases between. Germline CDR1 LGHNA, CDR2 YSLEER. The length of the CDR3 is 15 residues. CDR3 loop: CASSQDAQTTYEQYF. The CDR3 DNA follows: TGCGCCAGCAGCCAAGATGCCCAGACTACCTACGAGCAGTACTTC.

This chain uses TRBV4-3 with TRBJ1-2; D perhaps matches TRBD1 (5 bases). In germline, CDR1 is LGHNA, CDR2 YSLEER. The CDR3 spans 16 residues. V was shortened by 0 bases and J by 4 bases, with 15 bases between the two germline ends. DNA of the CDR3: TGCGCCAGCAGCCAAGATTTTGGAGGGGCAGGCTATGGCTACACCTTC. The encoded protein is CASSQDFGGAGYGYTF.

The genes are TRBV3-1 (or the pseudogene TRBV3-2) and TRBJ2-3, with TRBD2 matching 13 bases. The CDR3 runs to 15 residues. Germline V gene sequence: CDR1 LGHDT, CDR2 YNNKEL (reference sequence). Unmatched junction bases numbered 2, after V lost 3 bases and J lost 5 bases. Written as DNA, the CDR3 is TGTGCCAGCAGCCAGAGGACTAGCGGGGGAGATACGCAGTATTTT. As protein: CASSQRTSGGDTQYF.

V usage is TRBV14 and J usage is TRBJ1-4; D is perhaps TRBD1 (6 bases). Germline V lookup: CDR1 SGHDN, CDR2 FVKESK. Trimming took off 3 bases at V and 7 bases at J, with 15 bases between the two ends. CDR3 length: 15 residues. CDR3 sequence (DNA): TGTGCCAGCAGCCAGCTACAGGGTTTAGGTGAAAAACTGTTTTTT. Amino acids: CASSQLQGLGEKLFF.

The V call is TRBV10-3, the J call TRBJ1-2; D is possibly TRBD1 (6 bases). The ends were cut back, 7 bases at V and 8 bases at J, with 14 bases in the middle. In germline, CDR1 is ENHRY, CDR2 SYGVKD. The CDR3 loop spans 12 amino acids. The CDR3 DNA sequence: TGTGCCATCATGACGGCAGGGGACGGCTACACCTTC. It codes for CAIMTAGDGYTF.

The V call is TRBV7-2, the J call TRBJ1-4; D gene ambiguous. Trimming shortened V by 5 bases and J by 6 bases, and 10 bases separated the two germline ends. The CDR3 spans 13 residues. Germline CDR1 SGHTA, CDR2 FQGNSA. The CDR3 coding sequence is TGTGCCAGCAGCCCGTCGGGGTATGAAAAACTGTTTTTT. Its protein product is CASSPSGYEKLFF.